The T cell receptor beta chain described here comes from a study of blood T cell repertoires in COVID-19. Study background: Samples representing acute and convalescent COVID-19 were sourced from the United States, Italy and Spain.

J gave up 6 bases and V 6 bases, and 4 bases lay outside the gene matches. The CDR3 is made up of 13 amino acids. Germline V gene lookup returns CDR1 SNHLY and CDR2 FYNNEI. Clones were read by immunoSEQ multiplex PCR, and TCRdb kept only the in-frame ones, dropping some. The sample records about 130,000 clones, around 73% being singletons. This TCR came from a man aged 55 to 69 who had recovered from COVID-19. Sequencing input: peripheral blood. The chain has TRBV2 and TRBJ2-1; 8 bases fit TRBD2. As DNA, the CDR3 is TGTGCCAGCAGAGCCGGGACTAGCAATGAGCAGTTCTTC. Protein: CASRAGTSNEQFF.